These 19 T cell receptor beta chains came from one sample sequenced in a study of CD4+ T cells in melanoma. Sequenced by immunoSEQ multiplex PCR; TCRdb stores in-frame clones only, minus some. In the table there are approximately 14,000 clones, around 70% of which are singletons. Sample: cells from a culture (not recorded whether cultured in vitro). The receptors derive from a human donor with melanoma.

V usage is TRBV27 and J usage is TRBJ1-5; D is uncertain. Trimming took 2 bases from V and 0 from J, leaving 5 bases between them. The CDR3 runs 14 residues. The germline gives CDR1 MNHEY, CDR2 SMNVEV (reference sequence). Here the CDR3 DNA reads TGTGCCAGCAGTTTAGGCAATAGCAATCAGCCCCAGCATTTT. Encoded protein: CASSLGNSNQPQHF.

This clone is a singleton in its sample. The chain uses TRBV6-4 and TRBJ2-2; D remains unclear. V was pared by 3 bases and J by 12 bases, with 17 bases between. Germline V gene sequence: CDR1 MRHNA, CDR2 SNTAGT. The CDR3 loop spans 14 amino acids. The CDR3 region is CASSEGGEPSKLFF. CDR3 sequence (DNA): TGTGCCAGCAGTGAAGGTGGTGAACCATCGAAGCTGTTTTTT.

The chain joins TRBV11-2 to TRBJ2-2, with 12 bases that match TRBD2. In germline, CDR1 is SGHAT, CDR2 FQNNGV. The CDR3 is 15 amino acids. Trimming took 4 bases from V and 4 from J; bases not matched to a gene: 1. In DNA, the CDR3 is TGTGCCAGCAGCTCTAGCGGGGGGGCCACCGGGGAGCTGTTTTTT. Its protein product is CASSSSGGATGELFF.

V and J are TRBV29-1 and TRBJ2-1; possible D gene TRBD2, 6 bases. There are 14 residues in the CDR3. CDR1 SQVTM and CDR2 ANQGSEA come from the germline V gene. The germline V and J ends were trimmed by 1 base and 8 bases, with 15 bases remaining between them. The CDR3 DNA sequence: TGCAGCGTTGAAGGTGGGAGGCAGGTCGATGAGCAGTTCTTC. Its protein product is CSVEGGRQVDEQFF.

V usage is TRBV19 and J usage is TRBJ2-3; D gene uncertain. The germline V and J ends were trimmed by 9 bases and 7 bases, with 8 bases remaining between them. CDR1 and CDR2 from the germline V gene are LNHDA and SQIVND (reference sequence). This CDR3 is built from 10 residues. DNA of the CDR3: TGTGCCAGATGCTTCCATACGCAGTATTTT. Residues: CARCFHTQYF.

This chain connects TRBV4-1 to TRBJ2-2, with TRBD2 matching 8 bases. Germline trimming cut 1 base from V and 3 bases from J; bases unmatched to any gene: 10. Germline CDR1 and CDR2: MGHRA and YSYEKL. This CDR3 is 18 amino acids long. CDR3 region: CASSQVPLSGGYTGELFF. The CDR3 region has the DNA TGCGCCAGCAGCCAAGTTCCCCTAAGCGGGGGCTACACCGGGGAGCTGTTTTTT.

The V gene is TRBV4-1, the J gene TRBJ1-1; D gene unclear. Trimming removed 1 base at V and 10 bases at J, with 16 bases between. Germline V gene data show CDR1 as MGHRA and CDR2 as YSYEKL. There are 14 residues in the CDR3. The CDR3 here is CASSQGRIDVGAFF. DNA of the CDR3: TGCGCCAGCAGCCAAGGTAGGATTGACGTGGGAGCTTTCTTT.

This rearrangement joins TRBV6-5 to TRBJ2-2; no clear D. The CDR3 has 13 residues. The V and J ends lost 6 bases and 3 bases respectively, with 8 bases between them. In germline, CDR1 is MNHEY, CDR2 SVGAGI. CDR3 loop: CASRADYTGELFF. CDR3 DNA: TGTGCCAGCAGGGCAGATTACACCGGGGAGCTGTTTTTT.

The V gene is TRBV2, the J gene TRBJ1-2; TRBD1 is a possible D gene (6 bases). Trimming took 1 base from V and 5 from J, leaving 14 bases between them. Germline V gene data show CDR1 as SNHLY and CDR2 as FYNNEI. This CDR3 is built from 15 residues. CDR3 amino acids: CASSEEQGRVYGYTF. Here the CDR3 DNA reads TGTGCCAGCAGTGAAGAACAGGGACGGGTTTATGGCTACACCTTC.

The rearrangement uses TRBV5-1 and TRBJ1-6; D uncertain. Trimming took 5 bases from V and 8 from J, leaving 11 bases between them. CDR1 SGHRS and CDR2 YFSETQ come from the germline V gene. The CDR3 has 13 amino acids. The DNA of the CDR3 is TGCGCCAGCAGTAATGGGTCGTATTCACCCCTCCACTTT. Translated: CASSNGSYSPLHF.

The genes are TRBV6-6 and TRBJ1-2; D may be TRBD1 (5 bases). Germline lookup yields CDR1 MNHNY and CDR2 SVGAGI (reference sequence). Trimming removed 2 bases at V and 4 bases at J, with 8 bases between. The CDR3 is made up of 13 amino acids. The CDR3 sequence: CASSYGGTYGYTF. In nucleotides, the CDR3 is TGTGCCAGCAGTTACGGGGGGACCTATGGCTACACCTTC.

CDR3 sequence reads: CASSINRGLSSPLHF. CDR3 DNA: TGTGCCAGCAGCATAAACAGGGGGCTGAGTTCACCCCTCCACTTT. The rearrangement links TRBV6-1 to TRBJ1-6; the match to TRBD1 covers 9 bases. V gave up 6 bases and J gave up 9 bases; unmatched junction bases: 9. Germline V gene data show CDR1 as MNHNS and CDR2 as SASEGT. The CDR3 consists of 15 residues.

This sequence joins TRBV5-4 and TRBJ2-5; TRBD2 aligns across 11 bases. The CDR3 length is 16 residues. Trimming took 2 bases from V and 5 from J; bases not matched to a gene: 8. CDR1 is SGHNT, CDR2 YYREEE, per germline (reference sequence). The CDR3 sequence is CASSFPSGGLEETQYF. For the CDR3, the DNA is TGTGCCAGCAGCTTTCCTAGCGGGGGGCTTGAGGAGACCCAGTACTTC.

The rearrangement uses TRBV6-1 and TRBJ1-5, with D maybe TRBD1 (5 bases). The CDR3 is made up of 15 amino acids. Germline values: CDR1 MNHNS, CDR2 SASEGT. Between the trimmed V and J ends, which lost 6 bases and 0 bases, there was a span of 12 bases. The CDR3, as DNA: TGTGCCAGCAGCCTTGGGGCTTATAGCAATCAGCCCCAGCATTTT. This encodes CASSLGAYSNQPQHF.

The CDR3: CATSIQGPYEQYF. In nucleotides, the CDR3 is TGTGCCACCTCTATCCAGGGGCCCTACGAGCAGTACTTC. This sequence joins TRBV2 and TRBJ2-7, with a tentative D call TRBD1 (6 bases). Germline CDR1 and CDR2: SNHLY and FYNNEI. The CDR3 length is 13 residues. V lost 10 bases and J 2 bases, leaving 15 bases between the germline ends. Filled out from reference TRBV2 and TRBJ2-7, the complete variable domain reads EPEVTQTPSHQVTQMGQEVILRCVPISNHLYFYWYRQILGQKVEFLVSFYNNEISEKSEIFDDQFSVERPDGSNFTLKIRSTKLEDSAMYFCATSIQGPYEQYFGPGTRLTVT.

V usage is TRBV5-1 and J usage is TRBJ2-3; the D gene is possibly TRBD1 (5 bases). CDR1 SGHRS and CDR2 YFSETQ come from the germline V gene. V lost 1 base to trimming and J lost 2 bases, with 11 bases between them. This CDR3 spans 15 amino acids. The CDR3 coding sequence is TGCGCCAGCAGCTTGTTTGGCAGGGCCACAGATACGCAGTATTTT. Amino acid sequence: CASSLFGRATDTQYF.

The J gene is TRBJ1-2, the V gene TRBV6-5; the D gene is possibly TRBD1 (6 bases). Trimming pared 2 bases from V and 8 bases from J, leaving 12 bases between. The CDR3 runs to 13 residues. From germline, CDR1 is MNHEY and CDR2 SVGAGI. CDR3 sequence (DNA): TGTGCCAGCAGTTACGCAGGGGCGTGGGGCTACACCTTC. Amino acids: CASSYAGAWGYTF.

The rearrangement uses TRBV6-6 and TRBJ1-5; D unclear. Per germline, CDR1 MNHNY and CDR2 SVGAGI (reference sequence). The CDR3 length is 15 residues. V lost 7 bases to trimming and J lost 2 bases, with 15 bases between them. Written as DNA, the CDR3 is TGTGCCAGCATCGACGAGGGTTCGGGCAATCAGCCCCAGCATTTT. It translates to CASIDEGSGNQPQHF.

This chain joins TRBV5-1 and TRBJ2-1; 10 nucleotides agree with TRBD2. V lost 1 base and J lost 6; bases outside the gene matches: 7. The CDR3 totals 16 residues. From germline, CDR1 is SGHRS and CDR2 YFSETQ. CDR3 DNA: TGCGCCAGCAGCTTGATGTGGGCTAGCGGGGGCAATGAGCAGTTCTTC. Translating it yields CASSLMWASGGNEQFF.